The following is a T cell receptor (beta chain) sequence with its context. Its recognized antigen is unknown. Within one base of it there is no much larger clone, and no base qualities were kept. The sample is drawn from a study of control samples from healthy donors and cancer patients (dated by TCRdb to between 2020 and 2021). Clipping removes 3 bases from V and 8 bases from J, with 10 as the unmatched junction base count. The CDR1 and CDR2 encoded by the germline V gene are SGDLS and YYNGEE. Spanning cysteine to phenylalanine, the CDR3 consists of 15 amino acids. The sequence is cut down to CDR3 DNA, 45 bases in frame from base 1. Libraries were made using the immunoSEQ multiplex PCR assay. Entries here come from immuneACCESS through TCRdb and include only in-frame sequences with V and J called. Some clones fail to appear in such tables; in the studies checked, an unresolved V gene covers under half of the shortfall, and the cause of the remainder is unknown. Recorded for this sample are some 170,000 clones; roughly 94% of them occurred a single time. The top ten clones comprise 14% of the sample.

The sequence was obtained from a man aged 60-69 years with colorectal cancer. Sequencing used PBMCs. The chain couples TRBV9 to TRBJ1-4; 7 central bases correspond to TRBD1. The DNA sequence is as follows: TGTGCCAGCAGCGCCTCAGGGGGAGAGGGGGAAAAACTGTTTTTT. This gives the protein CASSASGGEGEKLFF.